The rows below give T cell receptor beta chains drawn from one sample of a study of human T cells and chemical hapten exposure. TCRdb independently ran MiXCR on the RACE reads; one entry per CDR3 protein. The table lists about 80,000 distinct CDR3 sequences, around 15% of them singletons, with roughly 4.6% in the top ten. The sequences come from whole blood, collected in connection with sensitization to the hapten diphenylcyclopropenone (DPC). These receptors originate from a woman aged 45 to 65 with alopecia areata. Some clones in this sample may be carry-over from other donors' samples. The CDR3 runs from the conserved cysteine through the conserved F or W. The order of the fields is J gene, D gene, clone size, V gene, CDR3 DNA, CDR3 protein. The D gene is left open where the match is weak. For some rows the clone size is stated as once, few or many, or as a class when expanded; others skip it.

J gene: TRBJ2-7
D gene: NA
clone size: NA
V gene: TRBV23-1
CDR3 DNA: TGCGCCAGCAGTCAATACCTCTATGGGACCCAGCCCTACGAGCAGTACTTC
CDR3 protein: CASSQYLYGTQPYEQYF

J gene: TRBJ2-1
D gene: NA
clone size: few
V gene: TRBV29-1
CDR3 DNA: TGCAGCGTTGACTGGCAGTTCTTC
CDR3 protein: CSVDWQFF

J gene: TRBJ1-6
D gene: TRBD1
clone size: few
V gene: TRBV20-1
CDR3 DNA: TGCAGTGCTAGGCCCGGGACAGACGTTTCACCCCTCCACTTT
CDR3 protein: CSARPGTDVSPLHF

J gene: TRBJ2-1
D gene: NA
clone size: NA
V gene: TRBV4-1
CDR3 DNA: TGCGCCAGCAGCCAAGAAAGAGGGTTTTACAATGAGCAGTTCTTC
CDR3 protein: CASSQERGFYNEQFF

J gene: TRBJ1-6
D gene: NA
clone size: NA
V gene: TRBV10-3
CDR3 DNA: TGTGCCATCAGTGAGTCTTGGGCCGAGTCACCCCTCCACTTT
CDR3 protein: CAISESWAESPLHF

J gene: TRBJ2-7
D gene: NA
clone size: few
V gene: TRBV14
CDR3 DNA: TGTGCCAGCAGCCAAGCGGCCAGCCTTGTGCAGTACTTC
CDR3 protein: CASSQAASLVQYF

J gene: TRBJ2-1
D gene: TRBD2
clone size: many
V gene: TRBV7-9
CDR3 DNA: TGTGCCAGCACCAACATGCGGGAGAAAACCTACAATGAGCAGTTCTTC
CDR3 protein: CASTNMREKTYNEQFF

J gene: TRBJ1-3
D gene: NA
clone size: NA
V gene: TRBV11-2
CDR3 DNA: TGTGCCAGCAGCCACAACCTCGGCTCTGGAAACACCATATATTTT
CDR3 protein: CASSHNLGSGNTIYF

J gene: TRBJ2-1
D gene: TRBD2
clone size: NA
V gene: TRBV7-6
CDR3 DNA: TGTGCCAGCACCTCCGCACGCCGGACTAGGGGCAATGAGCAGTTCTTC
CDR3 protein: CASTSARRTRGNEQFF

J gene: TRBJ1-4
D gene: NA
clone size: NA
V gene: TRBV20-1
CDR3 DNA: TGCAGTGCCAAGAGTTATGAAAAACTGTTTTTT
CDR3 protein: CSAKSYEKLFF

J gene: TRBJ2-3
D gene: NA
clone size: NA
V gene: TRBV28
CDR3 DNA: TGTGCCATCCTAGATCGTAGCACAGATACGCAGTATTTT
CDR3 protein: CAILDRSTDTQYF

J gene: TRBJ2-1
D gene: NA
clone size: NA
V gene: TRBV6-2/TRBV6-3
CDR3 DNA: TGTGCCAGCAGCACCCCGGGTTATTACAATGAGCAGTTCTTC
CDR3 protein: CASSTPGYYNEQFF

J gene: TRBJ2-2
D gene: NA
clone size: medium-sized
V gene: TRBV7-6
CDR3 DNA: TGTGCCAGCAGCTCGAACACCGGGGAGCTGTTTTTT
CDR3 protein: CASSSNTGELFF

J gene: TRBJ2-1
D gene: TRBD2
clone size: NA
V gene: TRBV20-1
CDR3 DNA: TGCAGTGCCCCGGGACTAGCGGCCTACAATGAGCAGTTCTTC
CDR3 protein: CSAPGLAAYNEQFF

J gene: TRBJ1-3
D gene: NA
clone size: few
V gene: TRBV4-3
CDR3 DNA: TGCGCCAGCAGCCAAATGGGCTCTGGAAACACCATATATTTT
CDR3 protein: CASSQMGSGNTIYF

J gene: TRBJ2-4
D gene: NA
clone size: few
V gene: TRBV5-6
CDR3 DNA: TGTGCCAGCAGCACCTGGGGGCTAGCCAAAAACATTCAGTACTTC
CDR3 protein: CASSTWGLAKNIQYF

J gene: TRBJ1-2
D gene: NA
clone size: NA
V gene: TRBV20-1
CDR3 DNA: TGCAGTGCTAGGGTCCCTACTTCCTATGGCTACACCTTC
CDR3 protein: CSARVPTSYGYTF

J gene: TRBJ1-1
D gene: NA
clone size: few
V gene: TRBV11-2
CDR3 DNA: TGTGCCAGCAGCTTAAACGCGGTGAACACTGAAGCTTTCTTT
CDR3 protein: CASSLNAVNTEAFF

J gene: TRBJ2-1
D gene: TRBD2
clone size: NA
V gene: TRBV6-1
CDR3 DNA: TGTGCCAGCAGTGAATTTCTAGCGGGAGGTTACAATGAGCAGTTCTTC
CDR3 protein: CASSEFLAGGYNEQFF

J gene: TRBJ2-5
D gene: TRBD1
clone size: NA
V gene: TRBV5-1
CDR3 DNA: TGCGCCAGCAGCTCACTGGACAGGGCCGGGACCCAGTACTTC
CDR3 protein: CASSSLDRAGTQYF

J gene: TRBJ1-2
D gene: TRBD1
clone size: NA
V gene: TRBV5-1
CDR3 DNA: TGCGCCAGCAGCTTGGAATCGACAGGGAACTATGGCTACACCTTC
CDR3 protein: CASSLESTGNYGYTF

J gene: TRBJ2-1
D gene: NA
clone size: few
V gene: TRBV9
CDR3 DNA: TGTGCCAGCAGCGGACCCCCGGAGAGGGGTTACAATGAGCAGTTCTTC
CDR3 protein: CASSGPPERGYNEQFF

J gene: TRBJ1-5
D gene: TRBD1
clone size: few
V gene: TRBV20-1
CDR3 DNA: TGCAGTGCTCAGGCAGGGGGCGGCCAGCCCCAGCATTTT
CDR3 protein: CSAQAGGGQPQHF

J gene: TRBJ1-5
D gene: NA
clone size: NA
V gene: TRBV12-3/TRBV12-4
CDR3 DNA: TGTGCCAGCAGTTTAGGGGTTTTTGGCAATCAGCCCCAGCATTTT
CDR3 protein: CASSLGVFGNQPQHF

J gene: TRBJ1-2
D gene: NA
clone size: few
V gene: TRBV5-1
CDR3 DNA: TGCGCCAGCAGCTTGGTCAAGAGTAACTATGGCTACACCTTC
CDR3 protein: CASSLVKSNYGYTF

J gene: TRBJ2-7
D gene: NA
clone size: few
V gene: TRBV6-2/TRBV6-3
CDR3 DNA: TGTGCCAGCAGTTACTCGACAAATTCCCCCTACGAGCAGTACTTC
CDR3 protein: CASSYSTNSPYEQYF

J gene: TRBJ1-5
D gene: NA
clone size: NA
V gene: TRBV29-1
CDR3 DNA: TGCAGCGTTGGGACCGTTAATCAGCCCCAGCATTTT
CDR3 protein: CSVGTVNQPQHF

J gene: TRBJ2-3
D gene: NA
clone size: once
V gene: TRBV27
CDR3 DNA: TGTGCCAGCAGTTCCTTGGGTGCTAGCACAGATACGCAGTATTTT
CDR3 protein: CASSSLGASTDTQYF

J gene: TRBJ1-1
D gene: NA
clone size: NA
V gene: TRBV9
CDR3 DNA: TGTGCCAGCAGCGTAGTGGGTAAAAATGAAGCTTTCTTT
CDR3 protein: CASSVVGKNEAFF

J gene: TRBJ2-5
D gene: NA
clone size: NA
V gene: TRBV5-5
CDR3 DNA: TGTGCCAGCAGCTTGGACGACCAAGAGACCCAGTACTTC
CDR3 protein: CASSLDDQETQYF

J gene: TRBJ2-7
D gene: NA
clone size: few
V gene: TRBV6-2/TRBV6-3
CDR3 DNA: TGTGCCAGCAGTTACGAGGTCAGTCCCCTCCGCTCCTACGAGCAGTACTTC
CDR3 protein: CASSYEVSPLRSYEQYF